This T cell receptor (beta chain) stems from a study of T cells after yellow fever vaccination. Whole-study context: Low-cell-number fractions were prepared with SMART-Seq v4 Ultra Low Input. Whole-study findings and limits: Any FACS-sorted repertoire could hold abundant clonotypes that contaminate it from the bulk population. When the response was secondary, it was weaker but reached its peak faster, day 5 versus 15. Once the booster was given, most primary-vaccination clones reappeared, at around 95% for CD4 and roughly 86% for CD8.

Note on this clonotype: Its antigen is not known.

Germline CDR1 is LNHDA and CDR2 is SQIVND (reference sequence). Unmatched junction bases numbered 11, after V lost 9 bases and J lost 5 bases. The CDR3 totals 14 residues. TCRdb independently ran MiXCR on the 5' RACE reads; one entry per CDR3 protein. The sample has some 670,000 distinct CDR3 sequences, approximately 13% seen once; the top ten hold more than 12%. Sequences were derived from PBMCs, sampled on the day of the yellow fever booster vaccination. This receptor was identified in a man aged 30 to 45 who received the YFV17D yellow fever vaccine. The chain carries TRBV19 and TRBJ2-7; the match to TRBD1 covers 9 bases. The chain's CDR3 is CARTPDRGSHEQYF. The CDR3 nucleotides are TGTGCCAGGACCCCGGACAGGGGATCCCACGAGCAGTACTTC.